This T cell receptor (beta chain) was sequenced during a study of blood T cell repertoires in COVID-19 (dated by TCRdb to 2019 to 2021). Describing the broader study: Samples from collaborators originated in the United States, Italy and Spain and spanned both the acute and convalescent phases of COVID-19. The repertoires were released in a freely available public database meant as a resource for research on the immune response to SARS-CoV-2. A de-identified subject ID, COVID-19 status, age in years and sex were almost always included in the sample metadata. The material from the prospective study consisted of cDNA or gDNA derived from T cells, B-cell-depleted T cells, or PBMCs. Deeply sampled blood TCRbeta repertoires from subjects exposed to, actively infected with, or recovered from COVID-19 were included in the dataset. Samples came from the ongoing ImmuneRACE study (first 160 participants) plus 1,254 subjects from 6 global collaborators. Where HLA class I and class II types were available, the types were taken from metadata supplied by the sample provider, not from assay-based typing.

CDR1 and CDR2 are drawn from the germline V gene: SGDLS, YYNGEE. The CDR3 runs 16 residues from the cysteine to the phenylalanine. Only the CDR3 region is kept as DNA, spanning 48 bases read in frame from base 1. Trimming costs V 1 base and J 7 bases, and their ends lie 15 bases apart. The paper's findings and limits, for the study overall: Clinical and demographic metadata were provided uncurated, with the amount varying by source and participant.

On this clone itself: Its antigen is currently not known. No quality values exist for individual bases; no much larger clone is one base distant.

The collaborating institutions used their own protocols to collect whole blood in K2EDTA tubes. For TCRbeta analysis, collaborator samples were shipped as frozen whole blood, as isolated PBMCs, or as DNA extracted from either sample type. TCRbeta CDR3 regions were amplified from genomic DNA by means of the immunoSEQ Assay, a bias-controlled multiplex PCR. Per the authors' processing: Within the assay, amplification of reference gene primers was used to estimate how many nucleated cells each sample contained. To quantify the absolute abundance of each unique TCRbeta CDR3 rearrangement, sequence reads were collapsed and filtered. Productive Simpson clonality was computed per sample as the square root of Simpson's diversity index over productive rearrangements. Here the immuneACCESS table is served through TCRdb, limited to in-frame sequences with V and J called. Missing clones are a known gap in these copies; in checked studies unresolved V genes cover under half, and the rest lacks a known reason. V and J calls and clone size are given by that table; D and trimming were obtained from the DNA. This sample comprises 83,000 or so clones, roughly 86% of them detected only once. The ten largest make up 21% of the sample.

Rearrangement joined TRBV9 to TRBJ1-6, and possibly TRBD1, on 6 matching bases. The material sequenced was peripheral blood. The sequence came from a human donor in a cohort sampled during active COVID-19. At the DNA level, the sequence is TGTGCCAGCAGCGTATCACCACACAGGGCGAATTCACCCCTCCACTTT. Its amino acids are CASSVSPHRANSPLHF.